Shown below are 3 T cell receptor beta chains from a single sample sequenced in a study of blood T cell repertoires in COVID-19. Using immunoSEQ multiplex PCR, the repertoire was profiled, and TCRdb retains in-frame clones only, with some absent. The table includes around 170,000 clones, around 86% detected once. The specimen sequenced was peripheral blood. These receptors were obtained from a woman in her seventies with COVID-19, enrolled during active disease.

The chain couples TRBV7-2 to TRBJ2-1, with D hard to call. Trimming removed 5 bases at V and 9 bases at J, with 20 bases between. CDR1 and CDR2 (germline): SGHTA, FQGNSA. This CDR3 spans 15 amino acids. The CDR3 is CASSNPSRLSFEQFF. The CDR3 DNA sequence: TGTGCCAGCAGCAACCCCTCGCGGCTATCGTTTGAGCAGTTCTTC. The full variable domain, its missing parts supplied by reference TRBV7-2 and TRBJ2-1, is GAGVSQSPSNKVTEKGKDVELRCDPISGHTALYWYRQSLGQGLEFLIYFQGNSAPDKSGLPSDRFSAERTGGSVSTLTIQRTQQEDSAVYLCASSNPSRLSFEQFFGPGTRLTVL.

V gene TRBV3-1 (or the pseudogene TRBV3-2) combines with J gene TRBJ2-5, with no clear D. Germline values: CDR1 LGHDT, CDR2 YNNKEL (reference sequence). The germline V and J ends were trimmed by 3 bases and 4 bases, with 3 bases remaining between them. The CDR3 loop spans 11 amino acids. The CDR3 spells CASSHGETQYF. CDR3 sequence (DNA): TGTGCCAGCAGCCACGGAGAGACCCAGTACTTC.

The chain joins TRBV3-1 (or the pseudogene TRBV3-2) to TRBJ1-5, with 12 bases aligning to TRBD1. Germline loops: CDR1 LGHDT, CDR2 YNNKEL (reference sequence). This CDR3 has 15 amino acids. The J segment lost 6 bases and the V segment lost 3 bases, leaving 3 bases of the junction unmatched. CDR3 bases: TGTGCCAGCAGCCAGGGACAGGGGGCGAGTCAGCCCCAGCATTTT. Protein: CASSQGQGASQPQHF.